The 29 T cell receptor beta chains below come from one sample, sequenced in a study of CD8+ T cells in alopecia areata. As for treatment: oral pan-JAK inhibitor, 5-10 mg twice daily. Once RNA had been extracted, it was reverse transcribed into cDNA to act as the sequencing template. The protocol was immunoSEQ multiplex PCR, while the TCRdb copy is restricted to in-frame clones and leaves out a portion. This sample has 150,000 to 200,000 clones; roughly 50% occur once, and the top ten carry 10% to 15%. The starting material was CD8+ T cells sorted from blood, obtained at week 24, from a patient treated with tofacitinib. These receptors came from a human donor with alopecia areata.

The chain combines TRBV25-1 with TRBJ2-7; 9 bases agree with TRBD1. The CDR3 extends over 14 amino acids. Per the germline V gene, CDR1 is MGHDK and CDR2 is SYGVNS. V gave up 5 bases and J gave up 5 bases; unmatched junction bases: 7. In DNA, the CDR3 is TGTGCCAGCAGTCTACAGGGGGCGCCCAACGAGCAGTACTTC. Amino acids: CASSLQGAPNEQYF.

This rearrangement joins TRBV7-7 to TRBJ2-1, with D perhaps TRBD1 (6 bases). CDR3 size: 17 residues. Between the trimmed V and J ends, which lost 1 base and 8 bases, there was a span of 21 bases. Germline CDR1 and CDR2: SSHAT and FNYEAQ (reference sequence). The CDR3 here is CASSLGPSSLQGYEQFF. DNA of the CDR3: TGTGCCAGCAGCTTAGGCCCCTCCTCCCTACAGGGCTATGAGCAGTTCTTC. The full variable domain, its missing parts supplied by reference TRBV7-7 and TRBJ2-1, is GAGVSQSPRYKVTKRGQDVTLRCDPISSHATLYWYQQALGQGPEFLTYFNYEAQPDKSGLPSDRFSAERPEGSISTLTIQRTEQRDSAMYRCASSLGPSSLQGYEQFFGPGTRLTVL.

This CDR3 is CASSSTGTVYEQYF. The DNA of the CDR3 is TGTGCCAGCAGTTCGACCGGGACAGTCTACGAGCAGTACTTC. The V call is TRBV6-1, the J call TRBJ2-7; TRBD1 agrees at 7 bases. Trimming removed 5 bases from V and 3 bases from J; junction bases left unmatched: 7. Germline CDR1 and CDR2: MNHNS and SASEGT. This CDR3 contains 14 residues.

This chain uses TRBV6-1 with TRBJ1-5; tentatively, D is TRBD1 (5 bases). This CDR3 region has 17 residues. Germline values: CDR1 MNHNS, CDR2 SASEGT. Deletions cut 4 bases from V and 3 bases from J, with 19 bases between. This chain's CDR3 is CASSVTATGALNQPQHF. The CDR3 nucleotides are TGTGCCAGCAGTGTAACAGCAACTGGGGCCCTCAATCAGCCCCAGCATTTT.

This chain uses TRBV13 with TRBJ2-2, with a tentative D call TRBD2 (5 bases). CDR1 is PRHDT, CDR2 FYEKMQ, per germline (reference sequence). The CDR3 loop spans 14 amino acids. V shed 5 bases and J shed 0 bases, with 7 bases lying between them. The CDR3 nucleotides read TGTGCCAGCAGCCTCGGGACGAACACCGGGGAGCTGTTTTTT. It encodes CASSLGTNTGELFF.

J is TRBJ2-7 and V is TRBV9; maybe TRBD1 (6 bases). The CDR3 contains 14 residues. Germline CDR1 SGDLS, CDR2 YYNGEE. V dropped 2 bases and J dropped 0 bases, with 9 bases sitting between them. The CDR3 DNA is TGTGCCAGCAGCGTCGGACAGTTCTCCTACGAGCAGTACTTC. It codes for CASSVGQFSYEQYF.

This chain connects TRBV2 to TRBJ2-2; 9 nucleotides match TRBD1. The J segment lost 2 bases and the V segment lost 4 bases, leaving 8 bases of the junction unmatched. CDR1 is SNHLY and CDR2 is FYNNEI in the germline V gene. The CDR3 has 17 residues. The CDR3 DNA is TGTGCCAGCAGTGGGGACAGGGAAATTCTCAACACCGGGGAGCTGTTTTTT. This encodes CASSGDREILNTGELFF. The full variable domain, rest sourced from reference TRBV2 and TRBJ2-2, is EPEVTQTPSHQVTQMGQEVILRCVPISNHLYFYWYRQILGQKVEFLVSFYNNEISEKSEIFDDQFSVERPDGSNFTLKIRSTKLEDSAMYFCASSGDREILNTGELFFGEGSRLTVL.

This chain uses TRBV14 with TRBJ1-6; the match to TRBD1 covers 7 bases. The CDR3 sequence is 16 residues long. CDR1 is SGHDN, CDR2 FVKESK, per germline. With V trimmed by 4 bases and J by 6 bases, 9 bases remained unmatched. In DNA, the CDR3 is TGTGCCAGCAGCCTCGACAGGGCGAGAACTAATTCACCCCTCCACTTT. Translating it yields CASSLDRARTNSPLHF.

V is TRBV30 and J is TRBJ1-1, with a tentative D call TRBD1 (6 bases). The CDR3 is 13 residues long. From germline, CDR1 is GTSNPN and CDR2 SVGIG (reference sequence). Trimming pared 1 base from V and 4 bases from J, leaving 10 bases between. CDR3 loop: CAWSGGGPTEAFF. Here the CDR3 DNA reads TGTGCCTGGAGTGGAGGGGGGCCCACTGAAGCTTTCTTT.

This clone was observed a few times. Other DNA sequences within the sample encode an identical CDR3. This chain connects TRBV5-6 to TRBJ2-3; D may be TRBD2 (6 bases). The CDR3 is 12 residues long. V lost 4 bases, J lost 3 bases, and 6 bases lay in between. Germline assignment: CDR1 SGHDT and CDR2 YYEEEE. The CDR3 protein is CASSRGTDTQYF. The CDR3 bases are TGTGCCAGCAGCCGGGGGACAGATACGCAGTATTTT.

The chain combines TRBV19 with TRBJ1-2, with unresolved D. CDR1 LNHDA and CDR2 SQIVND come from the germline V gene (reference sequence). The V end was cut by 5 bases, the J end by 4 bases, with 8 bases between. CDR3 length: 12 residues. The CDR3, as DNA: TGTGCCAGTAGTGCCGCGCGCTATGGCTACACCTTC. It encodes CASSAARYGYTF.

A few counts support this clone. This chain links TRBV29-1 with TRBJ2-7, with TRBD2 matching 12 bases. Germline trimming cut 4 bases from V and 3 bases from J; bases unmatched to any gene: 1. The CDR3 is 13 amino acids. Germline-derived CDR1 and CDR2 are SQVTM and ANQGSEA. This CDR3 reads CSVGLAGDYEQYF. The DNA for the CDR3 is TGCAGCGTTGGACTAGCGGGGGACTACGAGCAGTACTTC.

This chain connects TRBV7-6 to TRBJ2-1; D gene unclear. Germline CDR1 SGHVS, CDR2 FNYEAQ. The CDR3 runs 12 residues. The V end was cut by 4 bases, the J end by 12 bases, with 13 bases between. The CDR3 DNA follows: TGTGCCAGCAGCTCGGACCCACTCGGGCAGTTCTTC. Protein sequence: CASSSDPLGQFF.

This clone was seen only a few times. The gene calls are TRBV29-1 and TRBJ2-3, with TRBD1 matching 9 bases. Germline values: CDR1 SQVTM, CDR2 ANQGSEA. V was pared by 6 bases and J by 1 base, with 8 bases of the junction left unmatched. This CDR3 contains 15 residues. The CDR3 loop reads CSVRDRAVGTDTQYF. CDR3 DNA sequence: TGCAGCGTCCGGGACAGGGCAGTCGGCACAGATACGCAGTATTTT.

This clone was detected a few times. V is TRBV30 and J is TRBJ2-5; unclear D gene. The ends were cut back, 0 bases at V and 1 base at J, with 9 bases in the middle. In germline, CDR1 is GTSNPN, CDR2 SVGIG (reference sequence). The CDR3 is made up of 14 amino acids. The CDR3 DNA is TGTGCCTGGAGTGTATACGGATCCCAAGAGACCCAGTACTTC. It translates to CAWSVYGSQETQYF.

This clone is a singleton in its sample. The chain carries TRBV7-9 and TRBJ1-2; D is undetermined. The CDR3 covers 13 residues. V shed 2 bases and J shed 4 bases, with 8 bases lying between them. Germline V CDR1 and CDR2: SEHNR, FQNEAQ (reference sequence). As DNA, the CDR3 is TGTGCCAGCAGCTTAAACCCCTCCTATGGCTACACCTTC. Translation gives CASSLNPSYGYTF.

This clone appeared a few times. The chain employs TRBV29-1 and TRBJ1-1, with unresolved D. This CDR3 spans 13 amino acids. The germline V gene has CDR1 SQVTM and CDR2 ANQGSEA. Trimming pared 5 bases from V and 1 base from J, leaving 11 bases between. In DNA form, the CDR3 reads TGCAGCGTTCTGACGGAATGGAACACTGAAGCTTTCTTT. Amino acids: CSVLTEWNTEAFF. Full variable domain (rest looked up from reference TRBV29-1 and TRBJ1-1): SAVISQKPSRDICQRGTSLTIQCQVDSQVTMMFWYRQQPGQSLTLIATANQGSEATYESGFVIDKFPISRPNLTFSTLTVSNMSPEDSSIYLCSVLTEWNTEAFFGQGTRLTVV.

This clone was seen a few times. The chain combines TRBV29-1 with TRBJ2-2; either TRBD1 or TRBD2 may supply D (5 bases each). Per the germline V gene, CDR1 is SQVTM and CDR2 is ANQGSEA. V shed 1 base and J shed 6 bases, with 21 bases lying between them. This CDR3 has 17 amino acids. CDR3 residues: CSVEVLEGKNTAGELFF. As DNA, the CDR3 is TGCAGCGTTGAAGTCCTAGAGGGGAAGAATACCGCCGGGGAGCTGTTTTTT.

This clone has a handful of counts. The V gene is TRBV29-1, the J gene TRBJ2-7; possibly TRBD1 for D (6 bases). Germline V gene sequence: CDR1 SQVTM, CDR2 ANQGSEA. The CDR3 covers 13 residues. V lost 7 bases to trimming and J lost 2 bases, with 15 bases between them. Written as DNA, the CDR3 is TGCAGCGCCTCCAGGGGCGTAGCCTACGAGCAGTACTTC. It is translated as CSASRGVAYEQYF.

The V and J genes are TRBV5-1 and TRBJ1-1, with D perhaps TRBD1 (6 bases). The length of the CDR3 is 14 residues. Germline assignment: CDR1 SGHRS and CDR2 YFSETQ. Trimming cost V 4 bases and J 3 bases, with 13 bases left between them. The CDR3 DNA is TGCGCCAGCAGCGGAGAGACAGGTTACACTGAAGCTTTCTTT. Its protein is CASSGETGYTEAFF.

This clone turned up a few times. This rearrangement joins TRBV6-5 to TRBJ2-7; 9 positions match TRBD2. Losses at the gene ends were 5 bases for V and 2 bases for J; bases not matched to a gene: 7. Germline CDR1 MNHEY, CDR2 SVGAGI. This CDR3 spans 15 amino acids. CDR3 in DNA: TGTGCCAGCAGTCCTACTAGCGGGTCAACCTACGAGCAGTACTTC. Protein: CASSPTSGSTYEQYF.

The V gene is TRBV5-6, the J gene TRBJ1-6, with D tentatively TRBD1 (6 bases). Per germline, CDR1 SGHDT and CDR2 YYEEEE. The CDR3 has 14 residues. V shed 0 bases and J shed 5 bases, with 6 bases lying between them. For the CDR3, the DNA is TGTGCCAGCAGCTTGGGGGACAATAATTCACCCCTCCACTTT. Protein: CASSLGDNNSPLHF.

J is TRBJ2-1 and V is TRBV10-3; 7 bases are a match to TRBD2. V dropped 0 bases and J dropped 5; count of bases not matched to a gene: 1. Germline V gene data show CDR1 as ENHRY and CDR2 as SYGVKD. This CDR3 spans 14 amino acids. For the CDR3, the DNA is TGTGCCATCAGTGAGTCTGGGGGGGACAATGAGCAGTTCTTC. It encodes CAISESGGDNEQFF.

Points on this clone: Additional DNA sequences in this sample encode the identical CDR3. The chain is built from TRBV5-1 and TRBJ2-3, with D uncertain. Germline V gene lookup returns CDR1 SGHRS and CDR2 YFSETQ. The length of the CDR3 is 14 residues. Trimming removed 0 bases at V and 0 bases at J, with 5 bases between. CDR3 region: CASSLEGSTDTQYF. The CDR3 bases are TGCGCCAGCAGCTTGGAGGGTAGCACAGATACGCAGTATTTT.

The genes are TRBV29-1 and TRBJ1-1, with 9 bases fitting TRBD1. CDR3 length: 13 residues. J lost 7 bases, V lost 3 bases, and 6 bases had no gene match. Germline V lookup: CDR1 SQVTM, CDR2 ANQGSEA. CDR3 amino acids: CSVDMGQGGEAFF. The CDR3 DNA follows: TGCAGCGTTGACATGGGACAGGGCGGTGAAGCTTTCTTT. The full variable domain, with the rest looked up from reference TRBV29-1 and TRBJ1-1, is SAVISQKPSRDICQRGTSLTIQCQVDSQVTMMFWYRQQPGQSLTLIATANQGSEATYESGFVIDKFPISRPNLTFSTLTVSNMSPEDSSIYLCSVDMGQGGEAFFGQGTRLTVV.

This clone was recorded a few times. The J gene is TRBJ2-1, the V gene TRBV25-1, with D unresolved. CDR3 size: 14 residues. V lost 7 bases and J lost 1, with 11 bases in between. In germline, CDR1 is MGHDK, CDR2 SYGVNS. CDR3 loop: CASTPERSYNEQFF. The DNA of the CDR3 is TGTGCCAGCACGCCCGAGAGGTCCTACAATGAGCAGTTCTTC. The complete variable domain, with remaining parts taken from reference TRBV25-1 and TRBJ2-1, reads EADIYQTPRYLVIGTGKKITLECSQTMGHDKMYWYQQDPGMELHLIHYSYGVNSTEKGDLSSESTVSRIRTEHFPLTLESARPSHTSQYLCASTPERSYNEQFFGPGTRLTVL.

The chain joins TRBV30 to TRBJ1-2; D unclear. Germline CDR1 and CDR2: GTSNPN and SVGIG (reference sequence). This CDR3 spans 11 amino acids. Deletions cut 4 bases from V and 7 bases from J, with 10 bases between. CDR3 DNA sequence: TGTGCCTGGACTTCTCTGGGTGGCTACACCTTC. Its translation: CAWTSLGGYTF.

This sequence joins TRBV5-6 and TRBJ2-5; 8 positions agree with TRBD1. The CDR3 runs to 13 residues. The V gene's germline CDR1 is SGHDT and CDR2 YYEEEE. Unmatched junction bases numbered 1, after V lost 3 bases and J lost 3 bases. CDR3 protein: CASSWGQEETQYF. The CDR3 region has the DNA TGTGCCAGCAGCTGGGGACAGGAAGAGACCCAGTACTTC.

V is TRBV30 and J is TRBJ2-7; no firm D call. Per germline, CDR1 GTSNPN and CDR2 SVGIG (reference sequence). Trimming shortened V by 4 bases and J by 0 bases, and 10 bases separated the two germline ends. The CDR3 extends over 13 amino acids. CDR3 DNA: TGTGCCTGGAAGGAAACACACTCCTACGAGCAGTACTTC. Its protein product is CAWKETHSYEQYF.